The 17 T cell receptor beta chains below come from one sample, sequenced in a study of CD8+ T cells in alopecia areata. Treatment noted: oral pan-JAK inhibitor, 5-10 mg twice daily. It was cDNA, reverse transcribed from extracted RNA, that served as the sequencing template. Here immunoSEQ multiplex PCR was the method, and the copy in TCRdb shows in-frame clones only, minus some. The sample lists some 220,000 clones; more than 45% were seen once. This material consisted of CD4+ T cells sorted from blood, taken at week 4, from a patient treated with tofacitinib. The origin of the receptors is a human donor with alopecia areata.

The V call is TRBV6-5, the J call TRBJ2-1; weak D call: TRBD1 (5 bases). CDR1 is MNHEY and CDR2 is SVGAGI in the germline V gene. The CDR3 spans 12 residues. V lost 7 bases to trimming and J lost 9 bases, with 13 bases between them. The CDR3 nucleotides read TGTGCCAGCAAAGGGGTAGGGATTGAGCAGTTCTTC. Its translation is CASKGVGIEQFF.

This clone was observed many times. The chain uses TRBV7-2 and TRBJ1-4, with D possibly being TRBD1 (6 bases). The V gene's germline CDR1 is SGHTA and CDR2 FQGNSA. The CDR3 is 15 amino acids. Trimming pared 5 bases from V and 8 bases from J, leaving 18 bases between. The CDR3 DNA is TGTGCCAGCAGCCCAAGGACAGCGGCGGGGGAAAAACTGTTTTTT. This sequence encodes CASSPRTAAGEKLFF.

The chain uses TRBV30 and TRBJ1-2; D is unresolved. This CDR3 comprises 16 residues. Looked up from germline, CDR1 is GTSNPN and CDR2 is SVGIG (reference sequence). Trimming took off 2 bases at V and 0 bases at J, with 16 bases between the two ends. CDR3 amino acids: CAWSIGFGQANYGYTF. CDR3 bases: TGTGCCTGGAGTATAGGCTTCGGGCAGGCTAACTATGGCTACACCTTC. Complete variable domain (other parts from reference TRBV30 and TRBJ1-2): SQTIHQWPATLVQPVGSPLSLECTVEGTSNPNLYWYRQAAGRGLQLLFYSVGIGQISSEVPQNLSASRPQDRQFILSSKKLLLSDSGFYLCAWSIGFGQANYGYTFGSGTRLTVV.

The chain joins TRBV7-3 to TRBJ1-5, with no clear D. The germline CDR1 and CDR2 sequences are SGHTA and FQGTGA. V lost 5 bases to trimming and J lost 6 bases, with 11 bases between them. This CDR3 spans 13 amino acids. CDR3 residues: CASSLVPGQPQHF. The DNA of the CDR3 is TGTGCCAGCAGCCTCGTACCTGGTCAGCCCCAGCATTTT. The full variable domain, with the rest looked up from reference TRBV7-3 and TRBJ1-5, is GAGVSQTPSNKVTEKGKYVELRCDPISGHTALYWYRQSLGQGPEFLIYFQGTGAADDSGLPNDRFFAVRPEGSVSTLKIQRTERGDSAVYLCASSLVPGQPQHFGDGTRLSIL.

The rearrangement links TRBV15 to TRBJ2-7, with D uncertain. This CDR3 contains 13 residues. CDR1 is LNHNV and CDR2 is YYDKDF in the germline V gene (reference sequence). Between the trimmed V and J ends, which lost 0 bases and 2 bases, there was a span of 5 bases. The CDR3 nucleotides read TGTGCCACCAGCAGAGACATCACCTACGAGCAGTACTTC. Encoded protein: CATSRDITYEQYF.

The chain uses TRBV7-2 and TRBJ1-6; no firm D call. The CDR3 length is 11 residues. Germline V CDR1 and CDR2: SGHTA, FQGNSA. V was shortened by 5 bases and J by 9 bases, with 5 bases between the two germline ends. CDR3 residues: CASSPGSPLHF. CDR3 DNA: TGTGCCAGCAGCCCAGGTTCACCCCTCCACTTT.

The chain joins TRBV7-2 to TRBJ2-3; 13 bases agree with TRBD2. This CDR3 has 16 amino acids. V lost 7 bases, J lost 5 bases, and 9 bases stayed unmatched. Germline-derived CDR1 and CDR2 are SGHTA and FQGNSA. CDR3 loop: CASNTPGLAGQDTQYF. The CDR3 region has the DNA TGTGCCAGCAACACCCCGGGACTAGCGGGGCAAGATACGCAGTATTTT.

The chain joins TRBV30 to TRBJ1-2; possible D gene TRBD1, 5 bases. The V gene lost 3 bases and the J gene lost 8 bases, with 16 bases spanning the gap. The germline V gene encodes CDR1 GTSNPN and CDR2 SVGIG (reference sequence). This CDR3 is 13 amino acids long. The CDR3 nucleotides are TGTGCCTGGAGCCCTTGGGACGATCGGGGCTACACCTTC. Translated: CAWSPWDDRGYTF.

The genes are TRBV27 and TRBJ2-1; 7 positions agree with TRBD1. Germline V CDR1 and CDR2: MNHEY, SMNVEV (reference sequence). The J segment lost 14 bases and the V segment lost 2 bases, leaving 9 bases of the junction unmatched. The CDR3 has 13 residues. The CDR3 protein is CASSLGLGTEEFF. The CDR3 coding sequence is TGTGCCAGCAGTTTAGGTTTAGGGACAGAGGAGTTCTTC.

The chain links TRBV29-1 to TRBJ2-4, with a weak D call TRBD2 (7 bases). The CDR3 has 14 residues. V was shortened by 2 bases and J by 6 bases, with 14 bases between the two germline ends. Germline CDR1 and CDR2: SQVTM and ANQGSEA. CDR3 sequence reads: CSVERGGERNIQYF. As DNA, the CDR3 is TGCAGCGTTGAAAGGGGGGGCGAGCGAAACATTCAGTACTTC.

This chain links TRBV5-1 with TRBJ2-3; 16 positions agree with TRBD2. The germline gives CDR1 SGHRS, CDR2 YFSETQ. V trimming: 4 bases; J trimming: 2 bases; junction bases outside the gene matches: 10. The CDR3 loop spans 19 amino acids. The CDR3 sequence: CASSTGLAGGNPLTDTQYF. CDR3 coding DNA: TGCGCCAGCAGCACGGGACTAGCGGGGGGGAACCCTCTCACAGATACGCAGTATTTT.

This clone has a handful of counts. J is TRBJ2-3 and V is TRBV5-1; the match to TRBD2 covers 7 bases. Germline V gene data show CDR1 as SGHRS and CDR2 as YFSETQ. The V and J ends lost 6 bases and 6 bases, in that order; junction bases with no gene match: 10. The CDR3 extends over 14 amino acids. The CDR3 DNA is TGCGCCAGCAACCCAGCGGGGTCTGGCGATACGCAGTATTTT. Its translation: CASNPAGSGDTQYF.

The CDR3 region is CAWSINRNNSPLHF. The CDR3, as DNA: TGTGCCTGGAGTATTAACAGGAATAATTCACCCCTCCACTTT. This chain links TRBV30 with TRBJ1-6; D may be TRBD1 (5 bases). Trimming took off 2 bases at V and 5 bases at J, with 10 bases between the two ends. Germline-derived CDR1 and CDR2 are GTSNPN and SVGIG (reference sequence). This CDR3 comprises 14 residues.

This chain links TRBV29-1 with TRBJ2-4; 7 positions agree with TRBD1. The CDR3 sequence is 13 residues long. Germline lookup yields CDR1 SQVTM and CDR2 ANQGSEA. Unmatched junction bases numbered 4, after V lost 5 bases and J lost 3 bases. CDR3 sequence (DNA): TGCAGCGTTTGCCGGGACAGCAAAAACATTCAGTACTTC. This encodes CSVCRDSKNIQYF.

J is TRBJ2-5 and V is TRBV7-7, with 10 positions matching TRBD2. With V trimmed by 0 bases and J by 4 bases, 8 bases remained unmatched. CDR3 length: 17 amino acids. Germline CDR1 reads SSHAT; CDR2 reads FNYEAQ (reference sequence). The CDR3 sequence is CASSLASGGLVGETQYF. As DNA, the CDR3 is TGTGCCAGCAGCTTAGCTAGCGGGGGGCTAGTTGGAGAGACCCAGTACTTC.

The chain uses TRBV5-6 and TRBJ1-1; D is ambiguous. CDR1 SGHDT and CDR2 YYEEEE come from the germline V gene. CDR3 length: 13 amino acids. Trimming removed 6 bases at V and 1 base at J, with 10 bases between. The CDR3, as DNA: TGTGCCAGCACCGACGGCCGGAACACTGAAGCTTTCTTT. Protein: CASTDGRNTEAFF.

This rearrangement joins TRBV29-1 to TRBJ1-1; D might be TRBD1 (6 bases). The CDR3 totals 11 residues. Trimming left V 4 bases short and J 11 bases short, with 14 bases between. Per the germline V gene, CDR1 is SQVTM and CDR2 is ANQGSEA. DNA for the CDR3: TGCAGCGTTGGGCAGGGGTATATGGCTTTCTTT. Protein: CSVGQGYMAFF.